The clone carrying this TCR beta chain was counted at least ten times. The antigen is undetermined. The data belong to a study of identical twins. Study-wide results and caveats: Beta out-of-frame sequences showed weaker excess twin sharing. Insertions ran lower in abundant cord blood beta clonotypes, though not in memory repertoires.

TCRdb recomputed calls from the 5' RACE reads with MiXCR, one row per CDR3 protein. The table lists more than 400,000 distinct CDR3 sequences, around 15% of them singletons. The CDR3 length is 15 residues. V was clipped by 7 bases and J by 0 bases, with 15 bases between them. This sample also appeared in a second study, on yellow fever vaccine responses in identical twins. As reported in that work: In identical twins, vaccine T cell responses appeared partly shared and partly individual.

This receptor was taken from a woman between 18 and 29 years old in good health. Sequenced input: CD4+ T cells sorted from blood. The chain carries TRBV12-3 or TRBV12-4 and TRBJ2-5, with a possible D match to TRBD1 (6 bases). The CDR3 reads CASKGDHTDQETQYF. CDR3 bases: TGTGCCAGCAAGGGGGATCACACCGACCAAGAGACCCAGTACTTC.